This record concerns one T cell receptor (beta chain) sequence. The antigen remains undetermined. The data belong to a study of shared clonotypes between healthy human individuals. CDR3 length: 15 residues. Germline V lookup: CDR1 SQVTM, CDR2 ANQGSEA. V was pared by 4 bases and J by 8 bases, with 13 bases of the junction left unmatched. Naive CD45RA+ and memory CD45RA-negative subsets were split from CD4+ cells. The method was immunoSEQ multiplex PCR; TCRdb's version includes in-frame clones alone and lacks a portion of them. Altogether 1,400,000 or so clones are present, about 98.5% being singletons, with the ten largest covering about 0.4%. The study, taken as a whole, reports: Among several donors, roughly 5.4% of naive CD4 clonotypes were found in common.

The sequencing sample was made of naive CD4+ T cells sorted from blood. Subset defined: CD45RA+ positively selected. This clonotype was obtained from a young man in good health. The chain uses TRBV29-1 and TRBJ2-1, with TRBD2 matching over 8 bases. In DNA form, the CDR3 reads TGCAGCGTTGCGAACGTAGCGGGACGGGGTGATGAGCAGTTCTTC. Its translation is CSVANVAGRGDEQFF.